This paragraph covers one T cell receptor beta chain sequence. Its specificity is not known. Trimming cost V 4 bases and J 1 base; bases outside gene matches: 4. The CDR3 extends over 14 amino acids. The germline gives CDR1 SGHNT, CDR2 YYREEE (reference sequence). The source of the sample is a study of Tregs in tolerant kidney transplant recipients. Findings and limits, study-wide: Antigen-driven expansion was suggested because donor-specific Tregs expanded more than all Tregs in tolerant patients. Some patients' samples used different primers over time, so nucleotide sequences weren't comparable.

The nonmyeloablative bone marrow transplants came from related graft donors, with transient mixed chimerism. TCRdb's copy holds only in-frame clones and misses some; the assay was immunoSEQ multiplex PCR. The sample gives roughly 70,000 clones, around 87% of which show up once; 3.8% is in the top ten. The chain employs TRBV5-4 and TRBJ2-7; 8 nucleotides agree with TRBD1. The input for sequencing was CD4+ T cells from blood (PBMCs), taken 6 months after the transplant. This sequence originates from a human patient who received a combined kidney and bone marrow transplant. Some T cells may be supplied by the graft donor. The CDR3 coding sequence is TGTGCCAGCAGCCGGGACAGGTCTTCCTACGAGCAGTACTTC. As protein: CASSRDRSSYEQYF.